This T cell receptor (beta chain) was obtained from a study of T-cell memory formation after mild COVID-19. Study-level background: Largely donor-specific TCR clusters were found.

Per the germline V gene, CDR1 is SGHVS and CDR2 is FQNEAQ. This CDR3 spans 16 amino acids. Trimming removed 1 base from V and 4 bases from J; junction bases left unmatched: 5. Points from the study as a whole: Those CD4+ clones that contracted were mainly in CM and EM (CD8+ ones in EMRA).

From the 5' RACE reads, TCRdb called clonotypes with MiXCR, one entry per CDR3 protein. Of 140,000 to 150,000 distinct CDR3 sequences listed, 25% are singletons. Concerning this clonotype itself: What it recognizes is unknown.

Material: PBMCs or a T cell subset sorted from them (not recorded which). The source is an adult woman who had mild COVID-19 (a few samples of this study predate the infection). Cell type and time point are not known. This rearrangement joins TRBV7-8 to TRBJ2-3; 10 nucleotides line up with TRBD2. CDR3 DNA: TGTGCCAGCAGCTTAGGGGCTAGCGGGAGCTCAGATACGCAGTATTTT. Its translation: CASSLGASGSSDTQYF.